The T cell receptor (beta chain) under discussion was sequenced for a study of cytomegalovirus exposure and HLA in healthy donors. Points from the study as a whole: Researchers counted roughly 150 TCR beta chains as cytomegalovirus-associated.

TCRdb keeps only in-frame clones here, not all; method: immunoSEQ multiplex PCR. The sample comprises 130,000 to 150,000 clones, 70% to 90% of which are singletons, and 3.3% rests with the top ten. V was trimmed by 2 bases and J by 0 bases, leaving 9 bases between them. This CDR3 has 14 amino acids. Germline V gene sequence: CDR1 SGHDT, CDR2 YYEEEE. A remark on this clone: What it binds is unknown.

The sequence came from a woman under 30 in good health and CMV-seropositive. The chain has TRBV5-6 and TRBJ2-7, with TRBD2 as a possible D gene (5 bases). Sequencing used PBMCs. CDR3 nucleotide sequence: TGTGCCAGCAGCTTACACGGGGTCTCCTACGAGCAGTACTTC. This gives the protein CASSLHGVSYEQYF. The full variable domain, completed using reference TRBV5-6 and TRBJ2-7, is DAGVTQSPTHLIKTRGQQVTLRCSPKSGHDTVSWYQQALGQGPQFIFQYYEEEERQRGNFPDRFSGHQFPNYSSELNVNALLLGDSALYLCASSLHGVSYEQYFGPGTRLTVT.